This record covers a single TCR beta chain. Data came from immunoSEQ multiplex PCR; TCRdb stores just in-frame clones and leaves some out. The sample shows under 400,000 clones, over 75% of them seen only once. The germline V gene has CDR1 LNHDA and CDR2 SQIVND (reference sequence). V was shortened by 5 bases and J by 0 bases, with 17 bases between the two germline ends. This CDR3 region has 16 residues. The record originates from a study of Ad26.COV2.S vaccination and SARS-CoV-2 variants. Treatment reported: roughly 19 received Ad26.COV2.S at low or high dose, single or two shots; about 5 received placebo; per-sample allocation not given. On day 63 after the first injection, vaccine and placebo recipients gave samples.

The clonotype comes from a person between 18 and 60 years old who received the Ad26.COV2.S COVID-19 vaccine or a placebo. The source material was peripheral blood, sampled in a trial of Ad26.COV2.S vaccine versus placebo. The gene calls are TRBV19 and TRBJ2-7; D not resolved. CDR3 region: CASSQPLDSSSYEQYF. CDR3 coding DNA: TGTGCCAGTAGTCAACCCTTAGATTCGAGCTCCTACGAGCAGTACTTC.